This T cell receptor (beta chain) comes out of a study of blood T cell repertoires in COVID-19. Across the study: Material from acute and convalescent COVID-19 was sourced from the United States, Italy and Spain.

The CDR3 is made up of 17 amino acids. With V trimmed by 5 bases and J by 1 base, 10 bases remained unmatched. The germline gives CDR1 SEHNR, CDR2 FQNEAQ (reference sequence). Measured with immunoSEQ multiplex PCR; TCRdb has only the in-frame clones, and not every one. The sample lists 210,000 or so clones; about 85% were seen once. Participants were aged roughly 18 to 90 years, lived in over 20 US areas, and enrolled virtually. The source of this sequence is a man aged 30-40 years who had recovered from COVID-19. The sample was PBMCs or T cells enriched from blood (not recorded which). The chain links TRBV7-9 to TRBJ2-3; 9 nucleotides line up with TRBD2. Here the CDR3 DNA reads TGTGCCAGCAGCAAAAACTTGGGACTAGCCCGCACAGATACGCAGTATTTT. It is translated as CASSKNLGLARTDTQYF.